This T cell receptor (beta chain) was captured in a study of neurological immune-mediated disorders (dated by TCRdb to about 2019). About the full investigation: Among the 35 or so multiple sclerosis patients, some 31 had relapsing-remitting MS and 3 had secondary progressive MS. Using UMI-based sequencing, the study compared peripheral blood TCR-beta repertoires from patients with HTLV-I-associated myelopathy (HAM/TSP), patients with multiple sclerosis, and healthy controls. Alongside PBMC samples, the set of fewer than 110 TCR-beta libraries contained longitudinal samples, technical triplicates, and paired CD4+ and CD8+ T-cell subsets that had been sorted. The cohort included 60 to 75 subjects: approximately 15 with HAM/TSP, approximately 35 with multiple sclerosis, and 20 or so healthy controls.

cDNA was synthesized by template-switch 5'RACE using a primer with a 10-nucleotide random unique molecular identifier that tagged each TCR transcript. Every sequencing run covered 15-18 subjects and yielded more than 170 million TCR-beta sequences. The RNeasy kit was used for extraction of total RNA. TCR-beta VDJ regions were amplified with primers for the TCR constant region and the 5'RACE anchor, using the KAPA Real-time Library Amplification kit. A first PCR added sample indexes and Illumina adaptors, and a second PCR then raised library yield. After Ampure bead purification, the TCR product of roughly 650 bp was size-selected on a 2% E-gel SizeSelection system. Before pooling, libraries had their quality checked on a Bioanalyzer, their concentration measured with Qubit, and their quantity determined with the Kapa Library Quantification kit. Paired-end 2 x 150 bp sequencing of the libraries was performed on an Illumina HiSeq 2500. To increase sequence diversity, about 23-30% phiX was spiked into each library pool. As for how the authors treated the data: Quality-filtered reads were processed with the UMI-based MiGEC pipeline, which removed over 75% of raw TCR sequences during error correction. IMGT germline references were used for aligning VDJ genes, and each clonotype was defined as a unique CDR3 amino acid sequence together with its V-J genes. Clonal expansion, Shannon diversity and CDR3 relatedness (CalcPairwiseDistances, ClusterSamples) were evaluated with VDJtools, and phylogenetic trees were built with CLCbio workbench. Using coefficient-of-variation modelling across technical triplicates, the study counted a clone as expanded if it had at least 8 unique UMIs. TCRdb handled the public reads itself, with Q25 trimming in fastp and clone calling in MiXCR, and kept productive beta chains. Identical CDR3 proteins give one entry, which carries the most common genes and DNA. The V and J calls follow TCRdb's processing rather than the paper's. Recorded for this sample are 130,000 or so distinct CDR3 sequences; approximately 3.2% of them occurred a single time. The ten top clones hold 1.3% of the sample.

Germline trimming: 0 bases from V, 6 bases from J; junction bases outside gene matches: 0. Counted from cysteine to phenylalanine, this CDR3 has 16 amino acids. The read is trimmed to its CDR3 DNA, 48 bases read in frame from base 1. According to the germline V gene, CDR1 reads KGHSH and CDR2 reads LQKENI. This clonotype was seen ten or more times. No antigen is known for it. No qualities accompany the bases; no much larger clone lies one base away. For unsorted PBMC libraries, 2 million PBMCs were used after storage in RNAlater at -80 degrees C until RNA extraction. Multiple sclerosis patients were enrolled in a US clinical protocol evaluating disease progression by magnetic resonance imaging. Peripheral blood was subjected to Ficoll-Hypaque density gradient centrifugation to isolate PBMCs, which were then cryopreserved in liquid nitrogen. General conclusions and limits of the study: TCR clonal expansion was greatest in HAM/TSP patients and smallest in MS patients, who ranked below even healthy controls. No association of the MS cluster with clinical or MRI features was observed, and the need for larger cohorts was stated by the authors. In phylogenetic analysis, the repertoires of 18 of 34 MS patients grouped into a cluster of related CDR3 sequences, which suggests a possible signature at the repertoire level. No identical CDR3 amino acid sequences were shared among expanded clones across subjects, suggesting private TCR-beta repertoires in all groups.

Sequenced material: PBMCs. Rearrangement joined TRBV18 to TRBJ2-1; the central 15 bases match TRBD2. The source of this sequence is a woman aged 25 to 39 with multiple sclerosis. The base sequence is TGTGCCAGCTCACCACCGGGACTAGCGGGAGGCAATGAGCAGTTCTTC. This codes for CASSPPGLAGGNEQFF.